This entry describes one TCR beta chain. The sample is drawn from a study of technical replicates of blood from a few donors. The CDR3 has 14 residues. Deletions cut 1 base from V and 4 bases from J, with 10 bases between. Germline CDR1 and CDR2: SEHNR and FQNEAQ (reference sequence). Generated by immunoSEQ multiplex PCR, the TCRdb table keeps only in-frame clones and is missing some. The sample includes 76,000 or so clones, roughly 90% of them seen just once. The chain employs TRBV7-9 and TRBJ1-1; D is unresolved. The sequenced sample consisted of T cells isolated from PBMCs. The receptor's source is a human donor in good health. For the CDR3, the DNA is TGTGCCAGCAGCTTAGATCACAGCAGCACTGAAGCTTTCTTT. Amino acids: CASSLDHSSTEAFF.